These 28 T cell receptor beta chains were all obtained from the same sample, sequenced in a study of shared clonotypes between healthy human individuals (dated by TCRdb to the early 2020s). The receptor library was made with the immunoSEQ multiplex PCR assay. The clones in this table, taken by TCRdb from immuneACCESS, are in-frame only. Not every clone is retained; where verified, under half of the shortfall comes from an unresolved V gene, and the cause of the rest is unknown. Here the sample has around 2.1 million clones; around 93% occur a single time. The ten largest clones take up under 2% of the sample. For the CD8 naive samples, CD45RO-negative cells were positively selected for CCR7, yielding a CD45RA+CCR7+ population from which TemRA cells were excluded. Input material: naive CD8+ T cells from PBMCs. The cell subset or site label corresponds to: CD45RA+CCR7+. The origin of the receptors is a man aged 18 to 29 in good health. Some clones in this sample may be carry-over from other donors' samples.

Written as DNA, the CDR3 is TGTGCCAGCAGCCAAGCTAACGGGGGGAACACTGAAGCTTTCTTT. Protein: CASSQANGGNTEAFF. V usage is TRBV4-2 and J usage is TRBJ1-1, with D possibly matching TRBD1 (5 bases). With 1 base removed from V and 1 base from J, the gap between germline ends came to 10 bases. The V gene's germline CDR1 is LGHNA and CDR2 YNFKEQ. This CDR3 is built from 15 residues.

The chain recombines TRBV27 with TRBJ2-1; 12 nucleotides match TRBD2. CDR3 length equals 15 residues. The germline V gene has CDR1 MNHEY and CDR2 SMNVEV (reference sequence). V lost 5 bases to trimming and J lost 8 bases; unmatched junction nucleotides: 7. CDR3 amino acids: CASSLKTSGSHEQFF. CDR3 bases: TGTGCCAGCAGTCTAAAGACTAGCGGGAGCCATGAGCAGTTCTTC.

For the CDR3, the DNA is TGTGCCAGTAGTATAGAAACTAGCGGTACCCATTCCTACGAGCAGTACTTC. Protein: CASSIETSGTHSYEQYF. This chain uses TRBV19 with TRBJ2-7, with 8 bases that match TRBD2. The CDR3 consists of 17 residues. V shed 0 bases, J shed 1 base, and the junction held 8 bases outside the gene matches. Per the germline V gene, CDR1 is LNHDA and CDR2 is SQIVND (reference sequence).

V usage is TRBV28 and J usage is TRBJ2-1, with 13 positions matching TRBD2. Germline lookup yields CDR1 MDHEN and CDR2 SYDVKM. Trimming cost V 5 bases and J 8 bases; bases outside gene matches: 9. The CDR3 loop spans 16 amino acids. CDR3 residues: CASSPGLAGVRYEQFF. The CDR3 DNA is TGTGCCAGCAGTCCAGGACTAGCGGGAGTAAGGTATGAGCAGTTCTTC.

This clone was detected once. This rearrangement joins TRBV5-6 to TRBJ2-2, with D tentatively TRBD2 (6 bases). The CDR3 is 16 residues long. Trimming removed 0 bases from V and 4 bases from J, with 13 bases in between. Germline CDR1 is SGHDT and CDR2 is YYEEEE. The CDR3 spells CASSLGEASGTGELFF. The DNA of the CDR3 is TGTGCCAGCAGCTTGGGGGAGGCGTCTGGCACCGGGGAGCTGTTTTTT.

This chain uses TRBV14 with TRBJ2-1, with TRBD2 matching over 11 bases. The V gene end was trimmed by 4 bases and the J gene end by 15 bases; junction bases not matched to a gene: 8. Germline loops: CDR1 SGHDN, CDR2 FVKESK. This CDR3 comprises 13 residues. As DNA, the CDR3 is TGTGCCAGCAGCCCTAAACTAGCGGGAGACCCGTTCTTC. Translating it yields CASSPKLAGDPFF. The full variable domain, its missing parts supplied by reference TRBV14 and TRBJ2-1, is EAGVTQFPSHSVIEKGQTVTLRCDPISGHDNLYWYRRVMGKEIKFLLHFVKESKQDESGMPNNRFLAERTGGTYSTLKVQPAELEDSGVYFCASSPKLAGDPFFGPGTRLTVL.

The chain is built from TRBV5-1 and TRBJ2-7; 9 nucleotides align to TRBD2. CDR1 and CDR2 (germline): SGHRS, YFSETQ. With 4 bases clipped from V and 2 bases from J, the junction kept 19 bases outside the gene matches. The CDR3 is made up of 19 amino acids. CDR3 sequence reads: CASSPTPGREGLAPYEQYF. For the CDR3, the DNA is TGCGCCAGCAGCCCCACCCCTGGACGCGAGGGACTAGCCCCCTACGAGCAGTACTTC.

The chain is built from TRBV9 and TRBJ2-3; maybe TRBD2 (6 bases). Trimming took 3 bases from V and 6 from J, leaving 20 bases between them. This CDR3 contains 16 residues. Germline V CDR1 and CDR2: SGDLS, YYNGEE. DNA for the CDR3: TGTGCCAGCAGCGCCCGTGTCGGGGAAGGAGGGGATACGCAGTATTTT. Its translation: CASSARVGEGGDTQYF. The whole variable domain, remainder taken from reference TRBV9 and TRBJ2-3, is DSGVTQTPKHLITATGQRVTLRCSPRSGDLSVYWYQQSLDQGLQFLIQYYNGEERAKGNILERFSAQQFPDLHSELNLSSLELGDSALYFCASSARVGEGGDTQYFGPGTRLTVL.

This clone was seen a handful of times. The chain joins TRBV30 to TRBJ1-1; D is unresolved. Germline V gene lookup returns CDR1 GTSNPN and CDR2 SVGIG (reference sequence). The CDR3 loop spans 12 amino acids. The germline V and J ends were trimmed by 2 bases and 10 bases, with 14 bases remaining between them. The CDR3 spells CAWSPRSTGAFF. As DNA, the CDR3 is TGTGCCTGGAGTCCCAGAAGCACGGGAGCTTTCTTT.

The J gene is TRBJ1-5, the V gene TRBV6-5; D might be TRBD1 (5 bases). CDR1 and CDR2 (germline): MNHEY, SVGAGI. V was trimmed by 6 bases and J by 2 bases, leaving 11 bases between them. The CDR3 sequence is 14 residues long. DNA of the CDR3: TGTGCCAGCAGCCCCCTACAGGGCAATCAGCCCCAGCATTTT. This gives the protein CASSPLQGNQPQHF.

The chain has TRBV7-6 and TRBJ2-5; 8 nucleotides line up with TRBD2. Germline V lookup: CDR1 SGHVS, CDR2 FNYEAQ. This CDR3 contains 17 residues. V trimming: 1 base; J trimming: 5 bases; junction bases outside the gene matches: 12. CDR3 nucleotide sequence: TGTGCCAGCAGCTTAGGACCCAACCCCCGGGGGGGGGAGACCCAGTACTTC. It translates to CASSLGPNPRGGETQYF.

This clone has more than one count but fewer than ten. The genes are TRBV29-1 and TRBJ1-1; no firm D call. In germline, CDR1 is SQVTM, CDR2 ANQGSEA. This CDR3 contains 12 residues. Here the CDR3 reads CVLSGSNTEAFF. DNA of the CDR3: TGCGTACTCTCGGGGTCGAACACTGAAGCTTTCTTT.

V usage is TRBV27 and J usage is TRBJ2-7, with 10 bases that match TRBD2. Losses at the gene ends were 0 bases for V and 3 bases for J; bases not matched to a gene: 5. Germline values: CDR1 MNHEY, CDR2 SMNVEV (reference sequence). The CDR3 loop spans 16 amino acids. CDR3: CASSLSSSGGYYEQYF. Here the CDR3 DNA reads TGTGCCAGCAGTTTATCTTCTAGCGGGGGATACTACGAGCAGTACTTC.

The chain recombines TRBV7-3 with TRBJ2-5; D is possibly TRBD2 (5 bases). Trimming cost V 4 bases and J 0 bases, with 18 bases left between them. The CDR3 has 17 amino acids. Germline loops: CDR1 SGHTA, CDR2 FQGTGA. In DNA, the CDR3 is TGTGCCAGCAGCTCATATGGTGGGTCGCGGGACCAAGAGACCCAGTACTTC. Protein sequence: CASSSYGGSRDQETQYF.

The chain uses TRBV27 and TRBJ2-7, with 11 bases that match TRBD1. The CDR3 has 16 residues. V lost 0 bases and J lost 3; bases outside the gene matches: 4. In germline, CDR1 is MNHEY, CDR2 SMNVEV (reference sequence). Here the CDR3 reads CASSLSLGTGGYEQYF. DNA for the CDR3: TGTGCCAGCAGTTTATCACTCGGGACAGGGGGCTACGAGCAGTACTTC.

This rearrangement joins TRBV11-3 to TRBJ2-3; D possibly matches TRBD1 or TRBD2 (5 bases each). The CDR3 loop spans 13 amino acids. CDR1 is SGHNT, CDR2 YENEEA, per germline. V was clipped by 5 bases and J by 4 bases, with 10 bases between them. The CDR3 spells CASSTGRADTQYF. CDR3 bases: TGTGCCAGCAGCACGGGACGGGCAGATACGCAGTATTTT.

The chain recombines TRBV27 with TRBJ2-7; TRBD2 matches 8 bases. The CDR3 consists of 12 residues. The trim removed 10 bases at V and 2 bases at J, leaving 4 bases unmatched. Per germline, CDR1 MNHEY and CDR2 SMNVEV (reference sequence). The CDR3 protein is CATGGGPYEQYF. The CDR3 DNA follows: TGTGCCACCGGGGGGGGGCCCTACGAGCAGTACTTC.

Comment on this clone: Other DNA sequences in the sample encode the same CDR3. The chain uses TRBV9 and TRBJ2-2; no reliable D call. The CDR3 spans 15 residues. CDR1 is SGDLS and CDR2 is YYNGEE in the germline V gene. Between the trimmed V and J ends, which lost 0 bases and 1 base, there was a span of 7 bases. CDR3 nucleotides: TGTGCCAGCAGCGTAGGGGGATTGAACACCGGGGAGCTGTTTTTT. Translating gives CASSVGGLNTGELFF.

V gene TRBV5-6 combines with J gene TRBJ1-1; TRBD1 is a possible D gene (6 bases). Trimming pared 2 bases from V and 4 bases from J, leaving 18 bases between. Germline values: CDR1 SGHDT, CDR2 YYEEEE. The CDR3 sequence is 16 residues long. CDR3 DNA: TGTGCCAGCAGCTTAAGTCCCAGGGGAGGGCTCACTGAAGCTTTCTTT. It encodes CASSLSPRGGLTEAFF.

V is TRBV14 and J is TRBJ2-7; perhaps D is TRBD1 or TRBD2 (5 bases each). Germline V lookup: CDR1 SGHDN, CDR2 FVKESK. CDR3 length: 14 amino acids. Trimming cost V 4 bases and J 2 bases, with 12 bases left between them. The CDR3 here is CASSRTGPPYEQYF. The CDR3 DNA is TGTGCCAGCAGCCGGACGGGACCCCCCTACGAGCAGTACTTC.

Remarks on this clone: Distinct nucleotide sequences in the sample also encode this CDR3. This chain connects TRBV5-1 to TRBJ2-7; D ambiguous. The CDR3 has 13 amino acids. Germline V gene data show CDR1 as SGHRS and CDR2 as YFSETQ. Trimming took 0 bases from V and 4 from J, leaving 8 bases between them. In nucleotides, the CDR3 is TGCGCCAGCAGCTTGGACAGCGCGTACGAGCAGTACTTC. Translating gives CASSLDSAYEQYF.

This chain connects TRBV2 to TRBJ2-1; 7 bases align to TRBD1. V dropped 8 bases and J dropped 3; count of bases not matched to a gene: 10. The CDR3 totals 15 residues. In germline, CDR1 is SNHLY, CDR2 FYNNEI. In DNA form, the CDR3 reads TGTGCCAGCGGCCTCGACAGGGAGTACTACAATGAGCAGTTCTTC. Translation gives CASGLDREYYNEQFF.

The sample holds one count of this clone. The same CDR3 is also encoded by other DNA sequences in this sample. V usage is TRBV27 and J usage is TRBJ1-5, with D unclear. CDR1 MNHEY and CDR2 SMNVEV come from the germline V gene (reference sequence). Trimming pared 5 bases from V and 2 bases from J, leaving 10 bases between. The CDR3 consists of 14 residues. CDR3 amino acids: CASSPIGGNQPQHF. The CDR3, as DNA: TGTGCCAGCAGTCCCATTGGGGGCAATCAGCCCCAGCATTTT.

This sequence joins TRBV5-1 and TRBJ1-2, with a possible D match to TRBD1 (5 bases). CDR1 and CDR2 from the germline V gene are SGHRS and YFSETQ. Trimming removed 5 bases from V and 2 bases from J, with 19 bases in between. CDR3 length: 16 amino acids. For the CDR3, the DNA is TGCGCCAGCAGTTTCTCGATTGATGGGGGAAACTATGGCTACACCTTC. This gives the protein CASSFSIDGGNYGYTF.

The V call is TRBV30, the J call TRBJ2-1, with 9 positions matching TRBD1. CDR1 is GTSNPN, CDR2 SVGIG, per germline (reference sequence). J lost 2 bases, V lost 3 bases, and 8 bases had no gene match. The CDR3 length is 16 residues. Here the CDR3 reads CAWRRKGQGAYNEQFF. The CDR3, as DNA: TGTGCCTGGAGACGTAAGGGACAGGGCGCCTACAATGAGCAGTTCTTC.

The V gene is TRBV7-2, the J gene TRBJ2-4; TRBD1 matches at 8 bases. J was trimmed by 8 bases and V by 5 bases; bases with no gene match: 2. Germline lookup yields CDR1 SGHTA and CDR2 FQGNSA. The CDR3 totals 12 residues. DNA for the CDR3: TGTGCCAGCAGCCCGGACAGGGACATTCAGTACTTC. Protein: CASSPDRDIQYF.

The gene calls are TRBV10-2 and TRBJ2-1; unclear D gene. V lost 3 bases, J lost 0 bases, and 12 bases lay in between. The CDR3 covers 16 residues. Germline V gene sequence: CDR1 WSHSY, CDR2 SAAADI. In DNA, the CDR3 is TGCGCCAGCAGTGAATCGGCCACGAGCTCCTACAATGAGCAGTTCTTC. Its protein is CASSESATSSYNEQFF.

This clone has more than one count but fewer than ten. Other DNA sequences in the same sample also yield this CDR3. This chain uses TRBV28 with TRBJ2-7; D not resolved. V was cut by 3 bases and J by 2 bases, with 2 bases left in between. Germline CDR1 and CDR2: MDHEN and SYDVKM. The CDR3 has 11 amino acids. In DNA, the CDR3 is TGTGCCAGCAGTTTTACCTACGAGCAGTACTTC. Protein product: CASSFTYEQYF.